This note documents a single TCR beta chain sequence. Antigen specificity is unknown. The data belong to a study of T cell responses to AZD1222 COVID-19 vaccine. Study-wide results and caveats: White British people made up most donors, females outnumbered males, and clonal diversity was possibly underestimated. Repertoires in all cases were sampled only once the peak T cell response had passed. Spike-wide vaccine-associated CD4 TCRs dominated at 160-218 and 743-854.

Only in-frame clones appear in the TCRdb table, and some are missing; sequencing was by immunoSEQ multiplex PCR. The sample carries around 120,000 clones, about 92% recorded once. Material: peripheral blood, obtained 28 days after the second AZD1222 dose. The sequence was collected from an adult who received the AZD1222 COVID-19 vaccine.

This chain's CDR3 is CASSQGGTGANVLTF. The CDR3 DNA sequence: TGTGCCAGTAGTCAAGGGGGTACTGGGGCCAACGTCCTGACTTTC. The rearrangement joins TRBV19 to TRBJ2-6, with D tentatively TRBD1 (6 bases). Deletions cut 5 bases from V and 2 bases from J, with 10 bases between. The CDR3 covers 15 residues. From germline, CDR1 is LNHDA and CDR2 SQIVND (reference sequence).